This T cell receptor (beta chain) was profiled in a study of beta chain features in type 1 diabetes. Findings of the study overall: Shortening that was moderate but significant affected the TCRB CDR3s of Type 1 diabetes patients in all four CD4+ subsets. Insertions at VDJ junctions were less frequent in type 1 diabetes patients. These patients also deleted more nucleotides at the same junctions.

This clone has a handful of counts. Its specificity is not known. The CDR3 has 12 amino acids. V was pared by 0 bases and J by 3 bases, with 2 bases between. CDR1 is MGHRA and CDR2 is YSYEKL in the germline V gene. Expressed TCRB transcripts were sequenced, since all the RNA that had been isolated was reverse transcribed. Naive, central memory and regulatory T cell samples yielded around 3.4 million reads on average. The method was immunoSEQ multiplex PCR; TCRdb's version includes in-frame clones alone and lacks a portion of them. The table shows 630,000 or so clones, with roughly an eighth occurring only once.

The sequenced sample consisted of naive CD4+ T cells from blood. The V gene is TRBV4-1, the J gene TRBJ1-2; D uncertain. The receptor was isolated from a man younger than 35 with type 1 diabetes. Written as DNA, the CDR3 is TGCGCCAGCAGCCAAGAGGACTATGGCTACACCTTC. As protein: CASSQEDYGYTF.